These T cell receptor beta chains were read from a single sample in a study of chemoradiotherapy in HPV16-positive cancers. Data came from immunoSEQ multiplex PCR; TCRdb stores just in-frame clones and leaves some out. The top ten hold approximately 3% of the sample, which has 30,000 to 35,000 clones, 70% to 90% seen once. This specimen was blood, taken from a patient who underwent chemoradiotherapy. These receptors all come from a human donor with HPV-associated anogenital cancer. The CDR3 runs from the conserved cysteine through the conserved F or W. Fields, in order: V gene, clone size, CDR3 length, J gene, D gene, CDR3 DNA, CDR3 protein. A D gene is named only where the DNA matches it firmly. Only some rows state a clone size, as once, few, many or a class for expanded clones.

v_call: TRBV7-9
clone_size: NA
cdr3_length: 12
j_call: TRBJ2-1
d_call: NA
cdr3_nt: TGTGCCAGCAGCGCCTTTCTAAATGAGCAGTTCTTC
cdr3_aa: CASSAFLNEQFF

v_call: TRBV27
clone_size: NA
cdr3_length: 15
j_call: TRBJ2-5
d_call: NA
cdr3_nt: TGTGCCAGCAGGGGCCGGGACACTATCCAAGAGACCCAGTACTTC
cdr3_aa: CASRGRDTIQETQYF

v_call: TRBV7-7
clone_size: NA
cdr3_length: 16
j_call: TRBJ2-1
d_call: NA
cdr3_nt: TGTGCTAGCAGCTTAGGAGGGAGTCAACACTACAATGAGCAGTTCTTC
cdr3_aa: CASSLGGSQHYNEQFF

v_call: TRBV9
clone_size: NA
cdr3_length: 16
j_call: TRBJ2-7
d_call: TRBD1
cdr3_nt: TGTGCCAGCAGCTCCATCCCGGGGACAGGGGTATACGAGCAGTACTTC
cdr3_aa: CASSSIPGTGVYEQYF

v_call: TRBV2
clone_size: once
cdr3_length: 13
j_call: TRBJ1-6
d_call: TRBD1
cdr3_nt: TGTGCCAGCATAGGACAGGGAAATTCACCCCTCCACTTT
cdr3_aa: CASIGQGNSPLHF

v_call: TRBV29-1
clone_size: NA
cdr3_length: 13
j_call: TRBJ1-5
d_call: NA
cdr3_nt: TGCAGCGTTGGGTGGCAGGGGAATCAGCCCCAGCATTTT
cdr3_aa: CSVGWQGNQPQHF

v_call: TRBV2
clone_size: NA
cdr3_length: 13
j_call: TRBJ1-1
d_call: NA
cdr3_nt: TGTGCCAGCAGTCTTTTGGAGAACACTGAAGCTTTCTTT
cdr3_aa: CASSLLENTEAFF

v_call: TRBV10-3
clone_size: NA
cdr3_length: 14
j_call: TRBJ2-5
d_call: TRBD1
cdr3_nt: TGTGCCATCAAGACCGGGACAGGACAAGAGACCCAGTACTTC
cdr3_aa: CAIKTGTGQETQYF

v_call: TRBV4-3
clone_size: NA
cdr3_length: 17
j_call: TRBJ2-1
d_call: NA
cdr3_nt: TGCGCCAGCAGCCAAGATGTACGGGAGACCTCCTACAATGAGCAGTTCTTC
cdr3_aa: CASSQDVRETSYNEQFF

v_call: TRBV6-1
clone_size: NA
cdr3_length: 15
j_call: TRBJ1-5
d_call: NA
cdr3_nt: TGTGCCAGCAGGCTGACAGCGGGGGGCAATCAGCCCCAGCATTTT
cdr3_aa: CASRLTAGGNQPQHF

v_call: TRBV27
clone_size: NA
cdr3_length: 15
j_call: TRBJ2-5
d_call: TRBD2
cdr3_nt: TGTGCCAGCAGTTTATCGATTAGCGGGGGGAAGACCCAGTACTTC
cdr3_aa: CASSLSISGGKTQYF

v_call: TRBV7-3
clone_size: NA
cdr3_length: 13
j_call: TRBJ2-1
d_call: NA
cdr3_nt: TGTGCCAGCAGCTTAGCCCGTGACAGCGGAATGTTCTTC
cdr3_aa: CASSLARDSGMFF

v_call: TRBV30
clone_size: NA
cdr3_length: 12
j_call: TRBJ1-6
d_call: NA
cdr3_nt: TGTGCCTGGAGGGGGACGGGGAAACCCCTCCACTTT
cdr3_aa: CAWRGTGKPLHF

v_call: TRBV14
clone_size: NA
cdr3_length: 15
j_call: TRBJ2-3
d_call: NA
cdr3_nt: TGTGCCAGCAGCCAACAGGGTTTTAGCACAGATACGCAGTATTTT
cdr3_aa: CASSQQGFSTDTQYF

v_call: TRBV9
clone_size: NA
cdr3_length: 17
j_call: TRBJ1-3
d_call: TRBD1
cdr3_nt: TGTGCCAGCAGCGATAGGACAGGGAGATTCTCTGGAAACACCATATATTTT
cdr3_aa: CASSDRTGRFSGNTIYF

v_call: TRBV5-8
clone_size: NA
cdr3_length: 16
j_call: TRBJ1-2
d_call: NA
cdr3_nt: TGTGCCAGCAGCCCAAGACAGGTTCTCTCGGCCTATGGCTACACCTTC
cdr3_aa: CASSPRQVLSAYGYTF

v_call: TRBV15
clone_size: NA
cdr3_length: 16
j_call: TRBJ1-3
d_call: TRBD1
cdr3_nt: TGTGCCACCAGCAGAGAGAGGGGACAGGCTGGAAACACCATATATTTT
cdr3_aa: CATSRERGQAGNTIYF

v_call: TRBV9
clone_size: NA
cdr3_length: 17
j_call: TRBJ2-2
d_call: TRBD1
cdr3_nt: TGTGCCAGCAGCGTAGTCCCGGGACAGGGGGCGACCGGGGAGCTGTTTTTT
cdr3_aa: CASSVVPGQGATGELFF

v_call: TRBV6-6
clone_size: NA
cdr3_length: 14
j_call: TRBJ1-6
d_call: NA
cdr3_nt: TGTGCCAGCAGTTACCGGCAGGGAAATTCACCCCTCCACTTT
cdr3_aa: CASSYRQGNSPLHF

v_call: TRBV5-4
clone_size: NA
cdr3_length: 15
j_call: TRBJ2-2
d_call: TRBD1
cdr3_nt: TGTGCCAGCAGCCGTGGACAGGGGGAGGCCGGGGAGCTGTTTTTT
cdr3_aa: CASSRGQGEAGELFF

v_call: TRBV6-5
clone_size: medium-sized
cdr3_length: 15
j_call: TRBJ1-5
d_call: TRBD1
cdr3_nt: TGTGCCAGCAGGAGACAGGGCGGGTTTGAACAGCCCCAGCATTTT
cdr3_aa: CASRRQGGFEQPQHF

v_call: TRBV7-2
clone_size: NA
cdr3_length: 14
j_call: TRBJ2-1
d_call: NA
cdr3_nt: TGTGCCAGCAGCCGGGGACCGGCGTACAATGAGCAGTTCTTC
cdr3_aa: CASSRGPAYNEQFF

v_call: TRBV5-5
clone_size: NA
cdr3_length: 17
j_call: TRBJ2-5
d_call: TRBD2
cdr3_nt: TGTGCCAGCACCCCTGGAAGCCTAGCGGGCATACAAGAGACCCAGTACTTC
cdr3_aa: CASTPGSLAGIQETQYF

v_call: TRBV27
clone_size: NA
cdr3_length: 14
j_call: TRBJ1-2
d_call: TRBD1
cdr3_nt: TGTGCCAGCAGTTTCGGACAGGGGGACTATGGCTACACCTTC
cdr3_aa: CASSFGQGDYGYTF

v_call: TRBV11-2
clone_size: once
cdr3_length: 15
j_call: TRBJ2-5
d_call: TRBD1
cdr3_nt: TGTGCCAGCAGCTTCCCGACAGGGGGGCAAGAGACCCAGTACTTC
cdr3_aa: CASSFPTGGQETQYF

v_call: TRBV5-5
clone_size: few
cdr3_length: 12
j_call: TRBJ1-1
d_call: TRBD1
cdr3_nt: TGTGCCAGCAGCTTCGGGACAGGTGAAGCTTTCTTT
cdr3_aa: CASSFGTGEAFF

v_call: TRBV7-8
clone_size: NA
cdr3_length: 12
j_call: TRBJ1-1
d_call: NA
cdr3_nt: TGTGCCAGCGGTCCTTTGAACACTGAAGCTTTCTTT
cdr3_aa: CASGPLNTEAFF

v_call: TRBV6-6
clone_size: NA
cdr3_length: 15
j_call: TRBJ2-1
d_call: TRBD2
cdr3_nt: TGTGCCAGCAGTTCAAGCGGGACCCCATACAATGAGCAGTTCTTC
cdr3_aa: CASSSSGTPYNEQFF

v_call: TRBV15
clone_size: NA
cdr3_length: 15
j_call: TRBJ1-3
d_call: TRBD1
cdr3_nt: TGTGCCACCAGCAGAGATGGGACAGCTGGAAACACCATATATTTT
cdr3_aa: CATSRDGTAGNTIYF

v_call: TRBV19
clone_size: NA
cdr3_length: 15
j_call: TRBJ2-7
d_call: NA
cdr3_nt: TGTGCCAGTAGTAAGAAAGGGGCCCCTGCCTACGAGCAGTACTTC
cdr3_aa: CASSKKGAPAYEQYF

v_call: TRBV19
clone_size: NA
cdr3_length: 15
j_call: TRBJ1-5
d_call: NA
cdr3_nt: TGTGCCAGTAGTATAGATAACGGGAACAATCAGCCCCAGCATTTT
cdr3_aa: CASSIDNGNNQPQHF

v_call: TRBV6-5
clone_size: NA
cdr3_length: 14
j_call: TRBJ2-7
d_call: TRBD1
cdr3_nt: TGTGCCAGCACCTGGGGGACAGGGGTGGGGGAGCAGTACTTC
cdr3_aa: CASTWGTGVGEQYF

v_call: TRBV21-1
clone_size: NA
cdr3_length: 19
j_call: TRBJ2-4
d_call: NA
cdr3_nt: TGTGCCAGCAGCAAAGACGGGACCTGGGTTTTTCTAGCCAAAAACATTCAGTACTTC
cdr3_aa: CASSKDGTWVFLAKNIQYF

v_call: TRBV7-2
clone_size: NA
cdr3_length: 12
j_call: TRBJ2-1
d_call: NA
cdr3_nt: TGTGCCAGCAGCCTAATTATAGGTGAGCAGTTCTTC
cdr3_aa: CASSLIIGEQFF

v_call: TRBV5-1
clone_size: NA
cdr3_length: 14
j_call: TRBJ2-7
d_call: TRBD1
cdr3_nt: TGCGCCAGCAAGACTGGGGACAGTCAAGCCGAGCAGTACTTC
cdr3_aa: CASKTGDSQAEQYF

v_call: TRBV27
clone_size: NA
cdr3_length: 13
j_call: TRBJ1-4
d_call: NA
cdr3_nt: TGTGCCAGCAGTCCCCAGGGTAATGAAAAACTGTTTTTT
cdr3_aa: CASSPQGNEKLFF

v_call: TRBV29-1
clone_size: few
cdr3_length: 12
j_call: TRBJ1-1
d_call: NA
cdr3_nt: TGCAGCGTTGATAAAGGGCATACTGAAGCTTTCTTT
cdr3_aa: CSVDKGHTEAFF

v_call: TRBV7-2
clone_size: NA
cdr3_length: 15
j_call: TRBJ2-3
d_call: NA
cdr3_nt: TGTGCCAGCAGCTTAGGAGGGGCCGGGGCAGATACGCAGTATTTT
cdr3_aa: CASSLGGAGADTQYF

v_call: TRBV19
clone_size: NA
cdr3_length: 15
j_call: TRBJ2-3
d_call: NA
cdr3_nt: TGTGCCACCTCAACCACAGCCACTAGCACAGATACGCAGTATTTT
cdr3_aa: CATSTTATSTDTQYF

v_call: TRBV30
clone_size: NA
cdr3_length: 11
j_call: TRBJ1-2
d_call: NA
cdr3_nt: TGTGCCTGGAGGTGGGATAGTGGCTACACCTTC
cdr3_aa: CAWRWDSGYTF

v_call: TRBV6-5
clone_size: NA
cdr3_length: 15
j_call: TRBJ2-3
d_call: TRBD1
cdr3_nt: TGTGCCAGCAGCCTCACAGGGGCCGGCACAGATACGCAGTATTTT
cdr3_aa: CASSLTGAGTDTQYF

v_call: TRBV29-1
clone_size: NA
cdr3_length: 16
j_call: TRBJ2-3
d_call: TRBD2
cdr3_nt: TGCAGCGTTGAAGGGCTTATAGCGGGGGGCCCAGATACGCAGTATTTT
cdr3_aa: CSVEGLIAGGPDTQYF

v_call: TRBV27
clone_size: NA
cdr3_length: 18
j_call: TRBJ1-3
d_call: NA
cdr3_nt: TGTGCCAGCAGCACAAGACCCAAACCAGGGTCGACTGGAAACACCATATATTTT
cdr3_aa: CASSTRPKPGSTGNTIYF

v_call: TRBV6-1
clone_size: NA
cdr3_length: 13
j_call: TRBJ2-3
d_call: NA
cdr3_nt: TGTGCCAGCATGAGACTAGGAGCAGATACGCAGTATTTT
cdr3_aa: CASMRLGADTQYF

v_call: TRBV6-1
clone_size: once
cdr3_length: 15
j_call: TRBJ2-1
d_call: TRBD2
cdr3_nt: TGTGCCAGCAGTGAAGGTGGACTAGCGGAGAATGAGCAGTTCTTC
cdr3_aa: CASSEGGLAENEQFF